This TCR beta chain emerged from a study of cytomegalovirus exposure and HLA in healthy donors. The study's findings and limits: There were three CMV-associated chains whose specificity for CMV antigens was confirmed in vitro. Segments of the TCR beta V type were, in most cases, productive about 87% or about 30% of the time in an earlier analysis.

The CDR3 runs 16 residues. J lost 4 bases, V lost 2 bases, and 6 bases had no gene match. The germline V gene has CDR1 MNHEY and CDR2 SVGAGI. This cohort consisted of healthy bone marrow donors. Vbeta (60) and Jbeta (13) primers were used in the PCR. The assay was immunoSEQ multiplex PCR, and TCRdb's table has in-frame clones only and misses some. The sample lists some 150,000 clones, roughly 73% occurring once. A remark on this clone: The antigen is unknown.

The sample consisted of PBMCs. The chain couples TRBV6-5 to TRBJ2-1; 9 nucleotides agree with TRBD1. The TCR originated in a female donor in good health and CMV-seronegative. The CDR3 DNA reads as TGTGCCAGCAGTTACGAAGGGACAGGGATTTACAATGAGCAGTTCTTC. Its translation: CASSYEGTGIYNEQFF.